This T cell receptor beta chain was identified during a study of T cell responses to AZD1222 COVID-19 vaccine. Study results and limitations: Repertoire sampling occurred only after the peak T cell response. Among the donors, most were white British and more were female, and clonal diversity was possibly underestimated. With two AZD1222 doses given, Spike-specific TCR breadth and depth both rose.

Looked up from germline, CDR1 is LGHNA and CDR2 is YNFKEQ. The CDR3 runs 15 residues. Trimming took 2 bases from V and 2 from J; bases not matched to a gene: 3. Only in-frame clones appear in the TCRdb table, and some are missing; sequencing was by immunoSEQ multiplex PCR. The data contain about 82,000 clones, approximately 90% of them singletons. Only one count was recorded for this clone. Its matching antigen is unknown. The source is an adult in good health. This material consisted of peripheral blood, taken on day 0 of AZD1222 vaccination. The chain links TRBV4-2 to TRBJ2-5; the match to TRBD2 covers 9 bases. CDR3 residues: CASSQLAGTQETQYF. DNA for the CDR3: TGTGCCAGCAGCCAACTAGCGGGGACTCAAGAGACCCAGTACTTC.